This T cell receptor beta chain was observed in a study of blood T cell repertoires in COVID-19. The CDR3 has 14 amino acids. Germline assignment: CDR1 WSHSY and CDR2 SAAADI. V was shortened by 7 bases and J by 0 bases, with 9 bases between the two germline ends. The table came from immunoSEQ multiplex PCR; TCRdb's copy has only in-frame clones and leaves some out. The data hold about 120,000 clones, with about 74% observed a single time. Source material: peripheral blood. The receptor was isolated from a human donor in a cohort sampled during active COVID-19. This chain uses TRBV10-2 with TRBJ1-4; D is perhaps TRBD1 (6 bases). CDR3 bases: TGCGCCAGCAAGACAGGCTCAACTAATGAAAAACTGTTTTTT. It translates to CASKTGSTNEKLFF.